This T cell receptor (beta chain) emerged from a study of OX40 agonist ivuxolimab in advanced cancers. Study-wide context: Ivuxolimab, which targeted the costimulatory receptor OX40 (CD134), was an agonistic, fully human IgG2 monoclonal antibody. Intravenous ivuxolimab was administered to patients every 2 weeks at six dose levels: 0.01, 0.1, 0.3, 1.5, 3 and 10 mg/kg. Of the roughly 52 patients in dose escalation, about 19 had hepatocellular carcinoma, roughly 15 had melanoma, 9 had renal cell carcinoma and 9 had head and neck cancer. In the dose-escalation cohort, over 65% of patients were male, and the mean age was around 60 years, with a range of about 23 to 80. Patients were allowed to have had prior anti-PD-1, anti-PD-L1 or anti-CTLA-4 therapy, and around 40% of the dose-escalation patients had previously received checkpoint inhibitors. Three dose-escalation patients achieved partial responses, one with hepatocellular carcinoma and two with cutaneous melanoma. The purpose of peripheral TCRbeta sequencing was to test whether ivuxolimab changed TCR sequence diversity and led to clonal T-cell expansion. The monotherapy dose-escalation portion (N ≈ 50 patients) of the phase I ivuxolimab trial is reported in the paper. Overall study results and their limits: On average, CD8+ T cells showed more expanded clones than CD4+ T cells after ivuxolimab. Low levels of normalized T-cell clonal expansion were also shown by some nonresponding patients. Partial responders in the 0.1-3.0 mg/kg groups had among the lowest normalized peripheral clonal expansion, especially among CD8+ T cells. At doses of 0.1 to 3.0 mg/kg, clonal expansion of both CD4+ and CD8+ blood T cells was observed from baseline to week 6. The antigen specificity of the peripheral T cells that underwent clonal expansion was not determined.

For sequencing of the TCRbeta CDR3 region, genomic DNA was extracted from the sorted cells. The immunoSEQ Assay was used for sequencing of TCRbeta CDR3 regions. The table was pulled from immuneACCESS by TCRdb, which kept in-frame rearrangements only. Such tables lose some clones; where checked, under half of the loss comes from unresolved V genes, and the rest has no known cause. Within this sample are about 68,000 clones, with around 93% of them counted one time only. The ten largest clones capture 1% to 1.2% of the sample. This clone was observed a handful of times. Its antigen remains unidentified. Within one base of it there is no much larger clone, and no base qualities were kept. Patients with autoimmune disease history or receiving systemic immunosuppression were excluded from the trial. Peripheral blood for TCR sequencing was drawn from every dose cohort at baseline, at cycle 4 day 1 and at cycle 7 day 1. Samples were obtained from an open-label, multicenter, first-in-human phase I dose-escalation trial of ivuxolimab. Adults with locally advanced or metastatic melanoma, renal cell, hepatocellular, or head and neck squamous cell carcinoma were enrolled in the trial. CD4+ and CD8+ T cells were sorted separately from peripheral blood before TCR sequencing.

The germline V gene specifies SNHLY as CDR1 and FYNNEI as CDR2. V lost 10 bases and J lost 2 bases; the stretch between them is 14 bases long. The CDR3, cysteine through phenylalanine, is 13 amino acids long. Left in the record is the CDR3 DNA by itself, 39 bases read in frame from the first base. This chain is built from TRBV2 and TRBJ1-2, with the D gene call left open. The TCR sequence derives from an adult with an advanced solid tumor such as melanoma, head and neck, liver or kidney cancer. The sequencing used CD4+ or CD8+ T cells sorted from blood, collected in a trial of the OX40 agonist ivuxolimab. CDR3 loop: CANEGGGNYGYTF. The nucleotides are TGTGCCAACGAGGGAGGTGGCAACTATGGCTACACCTTC.